This TCR beta chain was sequenced in a study of shared clonotypes between healthy human individuals (dated by TCRdb to between 2020 and 2021). The study in broad terms: The cohort included three men and a couple of women between 18 and 49 years of age. To estimate repertoire size and how much clonotypes are shared between individuals, the study performed deep sequencing of blood TCR repertoires from 4 to 6 healthy adults. To increase sequencing depth and limit assay-specific biases, different laboratories used diverse techniques to prepare libraries and sequence TCR repertoires. Between about 0.85 and 9.5 billion PBMCs per donor were obtained by leukapheresis. General findings and caveats noted by the study authors: Only blood was sampled, and tissue TCR repertoires likely differ from those in blood. Based on pairwise subsampling, the degree of clonotype sharing among donors was expected to be affected by sequencing depth. Because the study included only a small number of donors, the genetic and exposure-history diversity represented was limited.

This clone was seen more than once but under ten times. Its antigen is unknown. Relative to the germline gene, one junction end is altered; a read error may explain this. Using the deep immunoSEQ assay, multiplex PCR amplified TCR CDR3 regions from genomic DNA. Genomic DNA extracted from each cell subset was distributed evenly over all wells of several immunoSEQ 96-well plates, and each plate served as one replicate. For unsorted PBMC, roughly 330 ng genomic DNA, equal to approximately 30,000 T cell genomes, was loaded into each replicate PCR. Unsorted PBMC genomic DNA was sequenced across ten immunoSEQ deep assay plates. The purified libraries were quantified using a Qubit 3.0 fluorometer, sized with a Bioanalyzer 2100, and then quantified again using the KAPA Library Quantification kit. Each immunoSEQ 96-well plate was sequenced on its own single-read 150-cycle Illumina NextSeq 550 flow cell. As for the authors' bioinformatics: Because the immunoSEQ output held only junctional sequences and lacked quality scores, the filtering could not match the filtering applied to full-length reads. Sequences were annotated with PyIR, a Python wrapper for IgBLAST v1.9, using IMGT germline references to assign V/J genes and CDR3. Any read was removed if the V/J assignment was weak (E-value above 1e-6), the CDR3 was missing, or the read contained stop codons, out-of-frame junctions, or ambiguous translated residues. V3J clonotypes were defined by identical inferred V gene, J gene, and CDR3 amino acid sequence. Percentage overlap between repertoires was computed as shared unique clonotypes divided by the size of the smaller repertoire. Three approaches were used to assess repertoire richness: RTK rarefaction, the Chao1 estimator, and Recon v2.1 estimates of unobserved clonotypes. Sourced from immuneACCESS, this table was stored by TCRdb with only in-frame sequences that have V and J called. A share of the clones is absent; for the studies checked, an unresolved V gene accounts for under half, and the remainder has no known explanation. That table is the source of V, J and clone size, and D and trimming were worked out from the DNA. The sample table contains roughly 480,000 clones; only one count was recorded for about 80% of them. The top ten clonotypes cover about 12% of the sample.

Healthy HIV-negative adults with no recently reported acute infections or vaccinations were included as donors. Every donor was a Caucasian adult residing in Nashville, Tennessee, USA. In the unsorted samples, roughly 90 million PBMCs were counted, and genomic DNA was extracted using the QIAamp DNA Blood Mini kit. After blood collection by leukapheresis, PBMCs were isolated using Ficoll-Histopaque density gradient centrifugation and then cryopreserved in the vapor phase of liquid nitrogen. CDR1 and CDR2 are drawn from the germline V gene: SGHTA, FQGNSA. The CDR3, from cysteine to phenylalanine, totals 15 residues. Only CDR3 DNA is held: 45 bases, read in frame from base 1.

Here the chain combines TRBV7-2 and TRBJ1-1; a confident D gene designation cannot be given. This TCR was sampled from a woman aged 40-49 years in good health. Some clones in this sample may be carry-over from other donors' samples. What was sequenced was PBMCs. The CDR3 region has the sequence CASSSRPAWSGEALF. The bases read TGTGCCAGCAGCTCCCGCCCCGCCTGGAGTGGTGAAGCTTTATTT.